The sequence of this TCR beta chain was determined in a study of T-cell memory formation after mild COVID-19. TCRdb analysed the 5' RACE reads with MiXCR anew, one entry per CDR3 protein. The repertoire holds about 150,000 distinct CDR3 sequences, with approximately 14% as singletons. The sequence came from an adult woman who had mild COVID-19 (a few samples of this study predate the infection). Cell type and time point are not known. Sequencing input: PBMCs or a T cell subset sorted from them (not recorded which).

The CDR3 region has the DNA TGTGCCAGCAGTGAAATTCTCTCGGGACAGGGTTACATTCAGTACTTC. Encoded protein: CASSEILSGQGYIQYF. The chain carries TRBV2 and TRBJ2-4, with TRBD1 identical over 9 bases. Germline trimming cut 2 bases from V and 8 bases from J; bases unmatched to any gene: 10. The CDR3 loop spans 16 amino acids. Looked up from germline, CDR1 is SNHLY and CDR2 is FYNNEI.